This TCR beta chain derives from a study of neurological immune-mediated disorders. Trimming stripped 4 bases from V and 3 bases from J, with 12 bases between. The length of the CDR3 is 14 residues. The germline gives CDR1 MGHRA, CDR2 YSYEKL. General study results and limits: Multiple sclerosis was found to have the least TCR clonal expansion, below healthy controls, and HTLV-1-associated myelopathy the most.

The controls, all healthy individuals, were blood bank volunteers in Maryland, USA. Each sorted-subset library came from some 980,000 CD4+ or CD8+ T cells. Via MiXCR, TCRdb re-called the 5' RACE reads, giving one row per CDR3 protein. Found here are tens of thousands of distinct CDR3 sequences, about 6% of them singletons; the top ten hold around 0.52%. This clonotype occurred many times. What it binds is unknown. The V and J genes are TRBV4-1 and TRBJ1-2; no clear D. This TCR was sampled from a woman aged 35 to 49 in good health. The sequencing input was CD4+ T cells from blood. CDR3 in amino acids: CASSPTITDYGYTF. CDR3 sequence (DNA): TGCGCCAGCAGCCCAACCATCACTGACTATGGCTACACCTTC.